This TCR beta chain originates from a study of cytomegalovirus exposure and HLA in healthy donors. From germline, CDR1 is MNHEY and CDR2 SVGAGI. The CDR3 extends over 15 amino acids. V shed 0 bases, J shed 9 bases, and the junction held 5 bases outside the gene matches. In the PCR, 60 Vbeta and 13 Jbeta primers were used. Data came from immunoSEQ multiplex PCR; TCRdb stores just in-frame clones and leaves some out. Of roughly 200,000 clones listed, 65% to 80% are singletons. The TCR was taken from a man in his forties or fifties in good health and CMV-seronegative. Material for sequencing was PBMCs. The gene calls are TRBV6-5 and TRBJ1-6; 7 bases are shared with TRBD1. The CDR3 coding sequence is TGTGCCAGCAGTTACTCTAGACAGGGTGGTTCACCCCTCCACTTT. Residues: CASSYSRQGGSPLHF.